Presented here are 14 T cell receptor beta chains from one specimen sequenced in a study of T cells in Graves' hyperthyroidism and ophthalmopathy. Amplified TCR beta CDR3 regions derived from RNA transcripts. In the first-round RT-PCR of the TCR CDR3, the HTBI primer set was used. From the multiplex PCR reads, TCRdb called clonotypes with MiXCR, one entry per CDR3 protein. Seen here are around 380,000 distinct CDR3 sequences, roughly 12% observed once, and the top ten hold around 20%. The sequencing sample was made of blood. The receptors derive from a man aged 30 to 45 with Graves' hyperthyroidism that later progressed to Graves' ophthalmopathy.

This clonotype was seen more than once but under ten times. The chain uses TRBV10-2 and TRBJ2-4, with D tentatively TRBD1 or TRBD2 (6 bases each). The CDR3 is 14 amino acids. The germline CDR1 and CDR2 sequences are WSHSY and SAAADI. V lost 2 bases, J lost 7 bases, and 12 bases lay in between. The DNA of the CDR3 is TGCGCCAGCAGTGAGATTCGGAGGGGGAACATTCAGTACTTC. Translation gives CASSEIRRGNIQYF.

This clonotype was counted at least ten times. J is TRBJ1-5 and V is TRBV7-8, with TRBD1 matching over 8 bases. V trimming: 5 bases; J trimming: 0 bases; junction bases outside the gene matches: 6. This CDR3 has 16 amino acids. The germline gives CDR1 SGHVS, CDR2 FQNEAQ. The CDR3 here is CASSRTGYDSNQPQHF. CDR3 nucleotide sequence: TGTGCCAGCAGCCGGACAGGGTACGATAGCAATCAGCCCCAGCATTTT. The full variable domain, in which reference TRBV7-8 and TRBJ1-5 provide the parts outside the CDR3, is GAGVSQSPRYKVAKRGQDVALRCDPISGHVSLFWYQQALGQGPEFLTYFQNEAQLDKSGLPSDRFFAERPEGSVSTLKIQRTQQEDSAVYLCASSRTGYDSNQPQHFGDGTRLSIL.

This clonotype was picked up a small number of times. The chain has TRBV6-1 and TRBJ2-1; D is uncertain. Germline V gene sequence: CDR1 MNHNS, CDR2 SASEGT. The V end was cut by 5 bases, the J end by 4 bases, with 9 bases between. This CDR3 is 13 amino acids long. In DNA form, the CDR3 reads TGTGCCAGCAGTACCGACGGATACAATGAGCAGTTCTTC. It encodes CASSTDGYNEQFF.

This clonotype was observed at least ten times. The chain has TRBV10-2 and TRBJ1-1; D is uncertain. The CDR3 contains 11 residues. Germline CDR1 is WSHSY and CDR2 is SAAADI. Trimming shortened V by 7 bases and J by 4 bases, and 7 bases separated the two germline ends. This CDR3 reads CASMGSTEAFF. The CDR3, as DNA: TGCGCCAGCATGGGGAGCACTGAAGCTTTCTTT.

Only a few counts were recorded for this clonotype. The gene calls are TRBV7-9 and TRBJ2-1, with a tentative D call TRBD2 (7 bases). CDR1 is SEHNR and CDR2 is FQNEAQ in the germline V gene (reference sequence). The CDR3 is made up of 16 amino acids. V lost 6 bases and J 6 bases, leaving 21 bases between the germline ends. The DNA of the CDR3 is TGTGCCAGCAGGAACTACGCGGGGGCGAAGGGCAATGAGCAGTTCTTC. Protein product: CASRNYAGAKGNEQFF.

The CDR3 protein is CASSLVPGRGTGELFF. DNA for the CDR3: TGTGCCAGCAGCTTAGTTCCAGGGCGGGGGACCGGGGAGCTGTTTTTT. The chain links TRBV11-2 to TRBJ2-2, with 7 bases fitting TRBD2. The V segment lost 1 base and the J segment 5 bases; nucleotides outside the gene matches: 7. There are 16 residues in the CDR3. CDR1 and CDR2 (germline): SGHAT, FQNNGV.

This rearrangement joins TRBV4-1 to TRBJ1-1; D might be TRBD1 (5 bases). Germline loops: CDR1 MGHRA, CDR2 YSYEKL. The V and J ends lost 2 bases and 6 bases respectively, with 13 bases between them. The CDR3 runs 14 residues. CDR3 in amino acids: CASSQYRNRPEAFF. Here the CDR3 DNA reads TGCGCCAGCAGCCAATACAGGAACCGCCCTGAAGCTTTCTTT.

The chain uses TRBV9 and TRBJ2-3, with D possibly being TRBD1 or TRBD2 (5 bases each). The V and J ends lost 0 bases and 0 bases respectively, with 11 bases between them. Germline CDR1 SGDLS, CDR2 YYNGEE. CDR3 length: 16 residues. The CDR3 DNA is TGTGCCAGCAGCGTAGAAAACGGGGACAGCACAGATACGCAGTATTTT. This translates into CASSVENGDSTDTQYF.

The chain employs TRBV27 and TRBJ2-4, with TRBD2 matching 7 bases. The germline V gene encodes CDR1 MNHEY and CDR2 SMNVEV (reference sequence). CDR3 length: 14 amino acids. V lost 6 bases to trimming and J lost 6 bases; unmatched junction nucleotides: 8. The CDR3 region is CASSESWGGNIQYF. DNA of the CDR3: TGTGCCAGCAGCGAGTCCTGGGGGGGAAACATTCAGTACTTC.

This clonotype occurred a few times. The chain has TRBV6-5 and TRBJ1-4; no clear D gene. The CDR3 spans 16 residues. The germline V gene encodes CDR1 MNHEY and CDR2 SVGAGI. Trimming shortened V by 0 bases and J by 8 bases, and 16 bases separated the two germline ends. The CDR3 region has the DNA TGTGCCAGCAGTTACTCGAGGGTCGGCGTGCCGGAAAAACTGTTTTTT. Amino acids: CASSYSRVGVPEKLFF.

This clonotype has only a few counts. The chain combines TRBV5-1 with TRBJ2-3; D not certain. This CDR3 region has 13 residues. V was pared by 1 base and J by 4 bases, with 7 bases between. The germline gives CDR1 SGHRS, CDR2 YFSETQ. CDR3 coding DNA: TGCGCCAGCAGCTTGCGGGCGGCAGATACGCAGTATTTT. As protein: CASSLRAADTQYF.

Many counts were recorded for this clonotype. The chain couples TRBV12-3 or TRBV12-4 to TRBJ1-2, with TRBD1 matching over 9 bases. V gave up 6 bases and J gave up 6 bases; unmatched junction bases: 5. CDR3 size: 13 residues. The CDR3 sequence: CASSRGQGHGYTF. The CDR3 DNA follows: TGTGCCAGCAGCCGGGGACAGGGACATGGCTACACCTTC.

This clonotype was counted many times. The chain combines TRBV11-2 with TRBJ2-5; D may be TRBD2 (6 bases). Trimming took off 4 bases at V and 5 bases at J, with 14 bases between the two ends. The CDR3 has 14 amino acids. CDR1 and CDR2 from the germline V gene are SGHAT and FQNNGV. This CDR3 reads CASSSLKGRETQYF. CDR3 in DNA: TGTGCCAGCAGCTCCCTCAAAGGGAGGGAGACCCAGTACTTC.

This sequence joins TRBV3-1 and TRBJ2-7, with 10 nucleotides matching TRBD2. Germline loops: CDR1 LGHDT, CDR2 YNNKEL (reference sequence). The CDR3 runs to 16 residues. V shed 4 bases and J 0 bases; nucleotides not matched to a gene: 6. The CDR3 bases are TGTGCCAGCAGCCGGGGCTCTAGCGGGGGCTCCTACGAGCAGTACTTC. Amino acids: CASSRGSSGGSYEQYF.